Listed below are T cell receptor beta chains from one sample, sequenced in a study of technical replicates of blood from several donors. Some clones are missing from TCRdb's copy, which holds only in-frame ones; the method was immunoSEQ multiplex PCR. The sample has roughly 100,000 clones, approximately 96% seen once; the top ten hold approximately 0.38%. Specimen: T cells isolated from PBMCs. All receptors come from a human donor in good health. Both conserved end residues are part of each CDR3. A D gene is named only where the DNA matches it firmly.

D gene	J gene	V gene	CDR3 protein
TRBD1	TRBJ1-1	TRBV6-5	CASSSNRGRSEAFF
NA	TRBJ1-5	TRBV6-1	CASSEAITGQPQHF
NA	TRBJ2-7	TRBV4-3	CASSQILAGFYEQYF
TRBD2	TRBJ2-1	TRBV6-4	CASSAGTSGNNEQFF
NA	TRBJ2-7	TRBV30	CAWRDYHYEQYF
NA	TRBJ2-1	TRBV7-6	CASSSHLRQSYNEQFF
TRBD1	TRBJ2-3	TRBV4-3	CASSQYRGRFSDTQYF
NA	TRBJ1-1	TRBV2	CASTTGLGTEAFF
TRBD1	TRBJ2-7	TRBV19	CASSIGGNRDRPDEQYF
TRBD2	TRBJ2-5	TRBV11-1	CASSLLAGATSQYF
NA	TRBJ2-7	TRBV6-5	CASRRTKSSYEQYF
NA	TRBJ2-7	TRBV28	CASLPRLGNSYEQYF
TRBD1	TRBJ1-5	TRBV18	CASSPPTGTGKGQPQHF
NA	TRBJ1-5	TRBV4-1	CASSQVGLLGQPQHF
TRBD2	TRBJ2-3	TRBV6-6	CASSYVGGRADTQYF
TRBD2	TRBJ2-5	TRBV7-2	CASSLVGGRMVETQYF
TRBD1	TRBJ2-7	TRBV11-3	CASRPGTGTYEQYF
NA	TRBJ1-2	TRBV30	CAQRAERNYGYTF
NA	TRBJ1-1	TRBV27	CASSLSGYTEAFF
TRBD1	TRBJ2-7	TRBV7-9	CASRGDRGPFIAYEQYF